The rows below give T cell receptor beta chains drawn from one sample of a study of T-cell reconstitution after alpha-beta-depleted transplantation in children. Each CDR3 protein gets one entry after TCRdb re-called the PCR reads with MiXCR. Among around 440,000 distinct CDR3 sequences listed, over 9.5% were seen once. The input for sequencing was PBMCs, taken before TCRalphabeta/CD19-depleted stem cell transplant. Receptor source: a child aged 2-9 years with inherited bone marrow failure, due to receive a stem cell transplant. Both conserved end residues are part of each CDR3. Fields, in order: CDR3 protein, CDR3 DNA, J gene, clone size, D gene, V gene, CDR3 length. D genes are given only for firm matches. Rows give clone size only sometimes, using once, few, many, or a class for an expanded clone.

CDR3 protein: CASSSRRGTYGYTF
CDR3 DNA: TGTGCCAGCAGCTCGCGTCGGGGAACCTATGGCTACACCTTC
J gene: TRBJ1-2
clone size: many
D gene: -
V gene: TRBV3-1
CDR3 length: 14

CDR3 protein: CASSRYSHEQYF
CDR3 DNA: TGTGCCAGCAGCCGGTATAGTCACGAGCAGTACTTC
J gene: TRBJ2-7
clone size: -
D gene: -
V gene: TRBV7-9
CDR3 length: 12

CDR3 protein: CASSFESGTEAETF
CDR3 DNA: TGTGCCAGCAGCTTCGAATCCGGGACGGAGGCAGAGACCTTC
J gene: TRBJ1-2
clone size: -
D gene: -
V gene: TRBV11-1
CDR3 length: 14

CDR3 protein: CASSLRWAGEADTQYF
CDR3 DNA: TGCGCCAGCAGCCTGAGGTGGGCGGGAGAAGCAGATACGCAGTATTTT
J gene: TRBJ2-3
clone size: many
D gene: TRBD2
V gene: TRBV4-3
CDR3 length: 16

CDR3 protein: CASEFIGELNTGELFF
CDR3 DNA: TGTGCCAGCGAGTTTATCGGAGAACTAAACACCGGGGAGCTGTTTTTT
J gene: TRBJ2-2
clone size: -
D gene: -
V gene: TRBV28
CDR3 length: 16

CDR3 protein: CASSPVILAGDSYEQYF
CDR3 DNA: TGTGCCAGCAGCCCCGTTATCTTAGCGGGAGACTCCTACGAGCAGTACTTC
J gene: TRBJ2-7
clone size: few
D gene: TRBD2
V gene: TRBV3-1
CDR3 length: 17

CDR3 protein: CASSVAHSTGSRYTF
CDR3 DNA: TGTGCCAGCAGCGTAGCCCACTCGACAGGGTCTCGCTACACCTTC
J gene: TRBJ1-2
clone size: many
D gene: TRBD1
V gene: TRBV9
CDR3 length: 15

CDR3 protein: CASSQSRDRFWEQYF
CDR3 DNA: TGCGCCAGCAGCCAGTCCCGGGACAGGTTCTGGGAGCAGTACTTC
J gene: TRBJ2-7
clone size: many
D gene: TRBD1
V gene: TRBV4-1
CDR3 length: 15

CDR3 protein: CASSGPGLAGDEQFF
CDR3 DNA: TGTGCCAGCAGCGGGCCGGGACTAGCGGGAGATGAGCAGTTCTTC
J gene: TRBJ2-1
clone size: few
D gene: TRBD2
V gene: TRBV3-1
CDR3 length: 15

CDR3 protein: CASSLVTGEDYGYTF
CDR3 DNA: TGTGCCAGCAGCTTAGTGACCGGGGAGGACTATGGCTACACCTTC
J gene: TRBJ1-2
clone size: -
D gene: -
V gene: TRBV7-9
CDR3 length: 15

CDR3 protein: CASSHHPLTSGRASDTQYF
CDR3 DNA: TGCGCCAGCAGCCACCACCCCCTAACTAGCGGGAGGGCCTCAGATACGCAGTATTTT
J gene: TRBJ2-3
clone size: many
D gene: TRBD2
V gene: TRBV4-3
CDR3 length: 19

CDR3 protein: CASSHETGAWGIQYF
CDR3 DNA: TGCGCCAGCAGTCATGAGACGGGGGCGTGGGGCATTCAGTACTTC
J gene: TRBJ2-4
clone size: many
D gene: -
V gene: TRBV23-1
CDR3 length: 15

CDR3 protein: CATSDSFLRPDRAGETQYF
CDR3 DNA: TGTGCCACCAGTGACTCCTTCCTTCGTCCGGACAGGGCGGGAGAGACCCAGTACTTC
J gene: TRBJ2-5
clone size: -
D gene: TRBD1
V gene: TRBV24-1
CDR3 length: 19

CDR3 protein: CASSYSSGGELFF
CDR3 DNA: TGTGCCAGCAGTTACTCGTCCGGCGGGGAGCTGTTTTTT
J gene: TRBJ2-2
clone size: many
D gene: -
V gene: TRBV6-6
CDR3 length: 13

CDR3 protein: CASSPRPQDSNEQFF
CDR3 DNA: TGTGCCAGCAGCCCCCGGCCCCAAGACAGCAATGAGCAGTTCTTC
J gene: TRBJ2-1
clone size: many
D gene: -
V gene: TRBV7-6
CDR3 length: 15

CDR3 protein: CASSSGAQSFNSPLHF
CDR3 DNA: TGTGCCAGCAGCTCGGGGGCGCAATCCTTTAATTCACCCCTCCACTTT
J gene: TRBJ1-6
clone size: -
D gene: -
V gene: TRBV7-9
CDR3 length: 16

CDR3 protein: CASNEGGPYSNQPQHF
CDR3 DNA: TGTGCCAGCAACGAGGGAGGACCTTATAGCAATCAGCCCCAGCATTTT
J gene: TRBJ1-5
clone size: few
D gene: -
V gene: TRBV12-3/TRBV12-4
CDR3 length: 16

CDR3 protein: CASSQDVRGPMNTEAFF
CDR3 DNA: TGCGCCAGCAGCCAAGATGTCAGGGGTCCTATGAACACTGAAGCTTTCTTT
J gene: TRBJ1-1
clone size: -
D gene: -
V gene: TRBV4-3
CDR3 length: 17

CDR3 protein: CSVLAGDRYEQYF
CDR3 DNA: TGCAGCGTACTAGCGGGAGATCGGTACGAGCAGTACTTC
J gene: TRBJ2-7
clone size: many
D gene: TRBD2
V gene: TRBV29-1
CDR3 length: 13

CDR3 protein: CASSWGDLAGTEQYF
CDR3 DNA: TGTGCCAGCAGTTGGGGCGACCTAGCGGGAACCGAGCAGTACTTC
J gene: TRBJ2-7
clone size: many
D gene: TRBD2
V gene: TRBV6-5
CDR3 length: 15

CDR3 protein: CSASPRGGLNYNEQFF
CDR3 DNA: TGCAGTGCTAGTCCTCGGGGGGGACTCAATTACAATGAGCAGTTCTTC
J gene: TRBJ2-1
clone size: many
D gene: TRBD2
V gene: TRBV20-1
CDR3 length: 16

CDR3 protein: CATRMTGESYEQYF
CDR3 DNA: TGTGCCACCAGGATGACAGGGGAGTCCTACGAGCAGTACTTC
J gene: TRBJ2-7
clone size: -
D gene: TRBD1
V gene: TRBV24-1
CDR3 length: 14

CDR3 protein: CSAKGAPNEKLFF
CDR3 DNA: TGCAGTGCTAAAGGGGCCCCTAATGAAAAACTGTTTTTT
J gene: TRBJ1-4
clone size: few
D gene: -
V gene: TRBV20-1
CDR3 length: 13

CDR3 protein: CASSTLAAFYNEQFF
CDR3 DNA: TGTGCCAGCAGTACGCTAGCGGCCTTCTACAATGAGCAGTTCTTC
J gene: TRBJ2-1
clone size: many
D gene: TRBD2
V gene: TRBV28
CDR3 length: 15

CDR3 protein: CASPPAGGSYEQYF
CDR3 DNA: TGTGCCAGCCCCCCAGCGGGAGGGTCCTACGAGCAGTACTTC
J gene: TRBJ2-7
clone size: many
D gene: TRBD2
V gene: TRBV3-1
CDR3 length: 14

CDR3 protein: CASSLGLAGGFGRGETQYF
CDR3 DNA: TGTGCCAGCAGCCTGGGACTAGCGGGAGGGTTTGGAAGAGGGGAGACCCAGTACTTC
J gene: TRBJ2-5
clone size: few
D gene: TRBD2
V gene: TRBV27
CDR3 length: 19

CDR3 protein: CASSPTLAGVNWDEQFF
CDR3 DNA: TGTGCCAGCAGTCCCACTCTAGCGGGAGTCAATTGGGATGAGCAGTTCTTC
J gene: TRBJ2-1
clone size: -
D gene: TRBD2
V gene: TRBV27
CDR3 length: 17

CDR3 protein: CSVEVIPGASTYTQYF
CDR3 DNA: TGCAGCGTTGAAGTAATTCCAGGGGCGAGTACATATACGCAGTATTTT
J gene: TRBJ2-3
clone size: many
D gene: -
V gene: TRBV29-1
CDR3 length: 16

CDR3 protein: CASGLTQNYGYTF
CDR3 DNA: TGTGCCAGCGGCCTCACCCAGAACTATGGCTACACCTTC
J gene: TRBJ1-2
clone size: -
D gene: -
V gene: TRBV27
CDR3 length: 13

CDR3 protein: CSAFYNEQFF
CDR3 DNA: TGCAGTGCTTTTTACAATGAGCAGTTCTTC
J gene: TRBJ2-1
clone size: many
D gene: -
V gene: TRBV20-1
CDR3 length: 10

CDR3 protein: CVITQAGDTDTQYF
CDR3 DNA: TGTGTCATCACTCAAGCGGGAGACACAGATACGCAGTATTTT
J gene: TRBJ2-3
clone size: -
D gene: TRBD2
V gene: TRBV10-3
CDR3 length: 14

CDR3 protein: CASSLSVTVYNEQFF
CDR3 DNA: TGTGCCAGCAGTTTATCGGTGACAGTCTACAATGAGCAGTTCTTC
J gene: TRBJ2-1
clone size: few
D gene: -
V gene: TRBV27
CDR3 length: 15

CDR3 protein: CASSWGDEGEQFF
CDR3 DNA: TGTGCCAGCAGTTGGGGTGATGAGGGTGAGCAGTTCTTC
J gene: TRBJ2-1
clone size: many
D gene: -
V gene: TRBV9
CDR3 length: 13

CDR3 protein: CASSQASRSSYEQYF
CDR3 DNA: TGTGCCAGCAGCCAAGCCTCGCGGAGCTCCTACGAGCAGTACTTC
J gene: TRBJ2-7
clone size: many
D gene: -
V gene: TRBV4-2
CDR3 length: 15

CDR3 protein: CASSQEELARPDTQYF
CDR3 DNA: TGCGCCAGCAGCCAAGAAGAACTAGCCCGGCCAGATACGCAGTATTTT
J gene: TRBJ2-3
clone size: many
D gene: -
V gene: TRBV4-3
CDR3 length: 16

CDR3 protein: CASSVDRGETQYF
CDR3 DNA: TGTGCCAGCAGCGTGGACAGGGGAGAGACCCAGTACTTC
J gene: TRBJ2-5
clone size: many
D gene: TRBD1
V gene: TRBV5-5
CDR3 length: 13

CDR3 protein: CASSQGPRGPSASMAGELFF
CDR3 DNA: TGCGCCAGCAGCCAAGGTCCGCGGGGGCCTAGTGCAAGTATGGCCGGGGAGCTGTTTTTT
J gene: TRBJ2-2
clone size: few
D gene: -
V gene: TRBV4-3
CDR3 length: 20

CDR3 protein: CASSQAWGDEQYF
CDR3 DNA: TGCGCCAGCAGCCAAGCGTGGGGAGACGAGCAGTACTTC
J gene: TRBJ2-7
clone size: many
D gene: -
V gene: TRBV4-3
CDR3 length: 13

CDR3 protein: CASSYSRDGRLSDEKLFF
CDR3 DNA: TGTGCCAGCAGTTACTCCCGGGACGGCCGACTGTCCGATGAAAAACTGTTTTTT
J gene: TRBJ1-4
clone size: many
D gene: -
V gene: TRBV6-2/TRBV6-3
CDR3 length: 18

CDR3 protein: CASSLTSGGHNEQFF
CDR3 DNA: TGTGCCAGCAGTTTAACTAGCGGGGGCCACAATGAGCAGTTCTTC
J gene: TRBJ2-1
clone size: many
D gene: TRBD2
V gene: TRBV2
CDR3 length: 15

CDR3 protein: CASSLDGTYNEKLFF
CDR3 DNA: TGTGCCAGCAGTTTAGACGGGACCTATAATGAAAAACTGTTTTTT
J gene: TRBJ1-4
clone size: many
D gene: -
V gene: TRBV27
CDR3 length: 15

CDR3 protein: CASSGRLNEQFF
CDR3 DNA: TGTGCCAGCAGCGGCCGTCTGAATGAGCAGTTCTTC
J gene: TRBJ2-1
clone size: -
D gene: -
V gene: TRBV28
CDR3 length: 12

CDR3 protein: CSARSPGPYEQYF
CDR3 DNA: TGCAGTGCTAGGAGTCCGGGGCCCTACGAGCAGTACTTC
J gene: TRBJ2-7
clone size: many
D gene: -
V gene: TRBV20-1
CDR3 length: 13

CDR3 protein: CASSRGLASNEQFF
CDR3 DNA: TGTGCCAGCAGTCGGGGACTAGCTTCGAATGAGCAGTTCTTC
J gene: TRBJ2-1
clone size: many
D gene: TRBD2
V gene: TRBV6-1
CDR3 length: 14

CDR3 protein: CAISAELAGELETQYF
CDR3 DNA: TGTGCCATCAGTGCGGAACTAGCGGGAGAATTGGAGACCCAGTACTTC
J gene: TRBJ2-5
clone size: many
D gene: TRBD2
V gene: TRBV10-3
CDR3 length: 16

CDR3 protein: CASSLYPITNSPLHF
CDR3 DNA: TGTGCCAGCAGCCTATATCCCATAACGAATTCACCCCTCCACTTT
J gene: TRBJ1-6
clone size: many
D gene: -
V gene: TRBV7-2
CDR3 length: 15

CDR3 protein: CASSPVPFGTWADTQYF
CDR3 DNA: TGTGCCAGCAGTCCGGTCCCTTTCGGGACTTGGGCAGATACGCAGTATTTT
J gene: TRBJ2-3
clone size: many
D gene: -
V gene: TRBV28
CDR3 length: 17

CDR3 protein: CASSLESGGGVQYF
CDR3 DNA: TGTGCCAGCAGTTTGGAGTCAGGGGGCGGTGTGCAGTACTTC
J gene: TRBJ2-7
clone size: many
D gene: TRBD1
V gene: TRBV12-3/TRBV12-4
CDR3 length: 14

CDR3 protein: CAISAMGPPTYEQYF
CDR3 DNA: TGTGCCATCAGTGCGATGGGACCGCCTACCTACGAGCAGTACTTC
J gene: TRBJ2-7
clone size: few
D gene: -
V gene: TRBV10-3
CDR3 length: 15

CDR3 protein: CASSPKFWSSGRALTNEQFF
CDR3 DNA: TGCGCCAGCAGCCCCAAGTTTTGGTCTAGCGGGAGGGCCCTCACTAATGAGCAGTTCTTC
J gene: TRBJ2-1
clone size: many
D gene: TRBD2
V gene: TRBV5-1
CDR3 length: 20

CDR3 protein: CSARDGQITDTQYF
CDR3 DNA: TGCAGTGCTAGAGATGGGCAGATCACAGATACGCAGTATTTT
J gene: TRBJ2-3
clone size: few
D gene: -
V gene: TRBV20-1
CDR3 length: 14

CDR3 protein: CSARDRDPRPSYNEQFF
CDR3 DNA: TGCAGTGCTAGAGATAGGGACCCTAGACCTAGCTACAATGAGCAGTTCTTC
J gene: TRBJ2-1
clone size: -
D gene: -
V gene: TRBV20-1
CDR3 length: 17

CDR3 protein: CSGASLREPYNEQFF
CDR3 DNA: TGCAGCGGTGCGAGCCTTCGGGAGCCTTACAATGAGCAGTTCTTC
J gene: TRBJ2-1
clone size: -
D gene: -
V gene: TRBV29-1
CDR3 length: 15

CDR3 protein: CASSPGLADFYNEQFF
CDR3 DNA: TGTGCCAGCAGCCCCGGGCTAGCGGATTTCTACAATGAGCAGTTCTTC
J gene: TRBJ2-1
clone size: many
D gene: TRBD2
V gene: TRBV4-2
CDR3 length: 16

CDR3 protein: CASSLAYGDQPQHF
CDR3 DNA: TGTGCCAGCAGCTTAGCATATGGGGATCAGCCCCAGCATTTT
J gene: TRBJ1-5
clone size: -
D gene: -
V gene: TRBV7-2
CDR3 length: 14

CDR3 protein: CASSQDREGELFF
CDR3 DNA: TGCGCCAGCAGCCAAGACAGGGAAGGGGAGCTGTTTTTT
J gene: TRBJ2-2
clone size: few
D gene: -
V gene: TRBV4-3
CDR3 length: 13

CDR3 protein: CASSLLTSDSNEQFF
CDR3 DNA: TGTGCCAGCAGTTTACTTACCTCCGACTCGAATGAGCAGTTCTTC
J gene: TRBJ2-1
clone size: many
D gene: -
V gene: TRBV28
CDR3 length: 15

CDR3 protein: CASSYVGHTEAFF
CDR3 DNA: TGTGCCAGCAGTTACGTGGGTCACACTGAAGCTTTCTTT
J gene: TRBJ1-1
clone size: many
D gene: -
V gene: TRBV6-2/TRBV6-3
CDR3 length: 13

CDR3 protein: CASIVGNEAFF
CDR3 DNA: TGTGCCAGTATTGTGGGGAATGAAGCTTTCTTT
J gene: TRBJ1-1
clone size: -
D gene: -
V gene: TRBV19
CDR3 length: 11

CDR3 protein: CASSWGIGLAGYNEQFF
CDR3 DNA: TGTGCCAGCAGCTGGGGTATAGGACTAGCAGGCTACAATGAGCAGTTCTTC
J gene: TRBJ2-1
clone size: many
D gene: TRBD2
V gene: TRBV27
CDR3 length: 17